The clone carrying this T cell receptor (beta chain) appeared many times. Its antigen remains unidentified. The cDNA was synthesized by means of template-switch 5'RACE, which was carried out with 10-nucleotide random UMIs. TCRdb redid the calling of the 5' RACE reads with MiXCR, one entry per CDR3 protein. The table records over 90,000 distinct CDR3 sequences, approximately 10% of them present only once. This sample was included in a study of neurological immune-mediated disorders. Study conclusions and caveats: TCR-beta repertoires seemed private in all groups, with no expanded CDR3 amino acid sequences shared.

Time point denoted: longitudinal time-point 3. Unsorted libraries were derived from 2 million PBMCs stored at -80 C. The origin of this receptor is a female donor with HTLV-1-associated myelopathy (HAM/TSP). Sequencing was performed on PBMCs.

CDR3 region: CASSQATSGGEVNEQFF. The CDR3 region has the DNA TGTGCCAGCAGCCAAGCGACTAGCGGGGGGGAGGTCAATGAGCAGTTCTTC. The chain combines TRBV4-2 with TRBJ2-1, with TRBD2 identical over 14 bases. Germline assignment: CDR1 LGHNA and CDR2 YNFKEQ. The ends lost 1 base at V and 6 bases at J; junction bases unmatched: 5. The CDR3 has 17 amino acids.